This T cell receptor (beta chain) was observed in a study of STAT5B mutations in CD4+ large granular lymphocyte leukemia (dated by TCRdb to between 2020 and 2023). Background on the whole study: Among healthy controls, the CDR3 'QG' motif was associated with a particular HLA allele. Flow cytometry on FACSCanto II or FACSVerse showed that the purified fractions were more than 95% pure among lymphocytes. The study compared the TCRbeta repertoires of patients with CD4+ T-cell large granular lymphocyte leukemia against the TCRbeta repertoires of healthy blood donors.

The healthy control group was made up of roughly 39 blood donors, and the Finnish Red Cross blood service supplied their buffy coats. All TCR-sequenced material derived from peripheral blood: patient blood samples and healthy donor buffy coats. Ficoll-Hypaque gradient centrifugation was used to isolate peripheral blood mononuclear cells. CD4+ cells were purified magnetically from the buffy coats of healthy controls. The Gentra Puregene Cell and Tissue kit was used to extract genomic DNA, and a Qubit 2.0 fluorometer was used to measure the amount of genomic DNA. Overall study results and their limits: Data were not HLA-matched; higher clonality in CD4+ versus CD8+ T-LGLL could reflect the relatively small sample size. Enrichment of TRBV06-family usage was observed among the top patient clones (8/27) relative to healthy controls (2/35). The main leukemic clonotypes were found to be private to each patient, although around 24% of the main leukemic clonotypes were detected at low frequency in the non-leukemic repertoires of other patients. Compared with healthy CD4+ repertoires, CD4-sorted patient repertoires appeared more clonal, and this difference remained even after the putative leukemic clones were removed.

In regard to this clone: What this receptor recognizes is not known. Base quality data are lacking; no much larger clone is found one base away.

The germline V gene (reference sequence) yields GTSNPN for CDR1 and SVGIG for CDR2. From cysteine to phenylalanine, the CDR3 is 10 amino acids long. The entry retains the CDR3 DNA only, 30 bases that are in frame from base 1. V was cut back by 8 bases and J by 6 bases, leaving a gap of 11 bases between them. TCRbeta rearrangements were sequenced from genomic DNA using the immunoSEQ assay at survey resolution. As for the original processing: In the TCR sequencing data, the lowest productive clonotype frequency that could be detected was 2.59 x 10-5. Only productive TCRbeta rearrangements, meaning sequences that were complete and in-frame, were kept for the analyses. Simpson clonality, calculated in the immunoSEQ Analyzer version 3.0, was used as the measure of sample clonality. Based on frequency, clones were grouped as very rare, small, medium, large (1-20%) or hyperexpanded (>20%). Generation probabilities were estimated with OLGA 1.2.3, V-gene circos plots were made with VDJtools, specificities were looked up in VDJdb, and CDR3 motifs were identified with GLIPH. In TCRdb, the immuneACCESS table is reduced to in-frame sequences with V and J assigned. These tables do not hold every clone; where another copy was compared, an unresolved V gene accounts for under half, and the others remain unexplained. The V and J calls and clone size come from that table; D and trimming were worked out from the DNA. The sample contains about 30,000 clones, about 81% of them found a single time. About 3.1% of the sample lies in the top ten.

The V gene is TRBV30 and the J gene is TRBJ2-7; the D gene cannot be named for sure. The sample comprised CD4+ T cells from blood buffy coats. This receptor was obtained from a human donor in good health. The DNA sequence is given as TGTGCCATGTGGCTGGGCGAGCAGTACTTC. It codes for CAMWLGEQYF.